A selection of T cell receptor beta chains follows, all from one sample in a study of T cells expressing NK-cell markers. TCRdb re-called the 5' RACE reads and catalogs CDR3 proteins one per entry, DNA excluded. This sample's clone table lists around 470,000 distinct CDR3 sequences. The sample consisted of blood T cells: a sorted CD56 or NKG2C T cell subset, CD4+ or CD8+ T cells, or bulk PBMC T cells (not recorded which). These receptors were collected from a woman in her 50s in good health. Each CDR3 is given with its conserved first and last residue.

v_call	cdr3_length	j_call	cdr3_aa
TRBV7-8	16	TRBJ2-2	CASSQFRGGMTGELFF
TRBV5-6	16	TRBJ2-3	CASSFGTSGATDTQYF
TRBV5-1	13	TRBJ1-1	CASSLGPQSEAFF
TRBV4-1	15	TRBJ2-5	CASSQDGIQGQTQYF
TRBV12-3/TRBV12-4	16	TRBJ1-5	CASSSLLRGDNQPQHF
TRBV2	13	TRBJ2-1	CASRVYSYNEQFF
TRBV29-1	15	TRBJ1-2	CSVEGWDTEDYGYTF
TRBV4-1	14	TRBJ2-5	CASSPRTWLETQYF
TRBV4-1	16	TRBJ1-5	CASSLEERQSNQPQHF
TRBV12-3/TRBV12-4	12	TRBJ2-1	CASSLRDNEQFF
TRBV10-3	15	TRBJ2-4	CAISELAGGYSIQYF
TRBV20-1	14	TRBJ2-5	CSARVQTAHGTQYF
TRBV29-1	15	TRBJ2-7	CSVVGDLGLVYEQYF
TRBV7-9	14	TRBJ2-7	CASSRDRGPDEQYF
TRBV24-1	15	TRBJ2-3	CATAPGQGEADTQYF
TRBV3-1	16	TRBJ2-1	CASSGSTSGSPNEQFF
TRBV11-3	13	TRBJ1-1	CASMANLNTEAFF
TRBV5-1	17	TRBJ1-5	CASSGTGGASSNQPQHF
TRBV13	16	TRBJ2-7	CASSSWTSGRVYEQYF
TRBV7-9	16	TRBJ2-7	CASRPPPSGRSYEQYF
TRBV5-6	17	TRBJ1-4	CASSLGTLFSTNEKLFF
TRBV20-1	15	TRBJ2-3	CCASLLAGGRDTQYF
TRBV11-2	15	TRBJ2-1	CASSLGPGSYNEQFF
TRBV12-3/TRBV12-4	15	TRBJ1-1	CASRRVGQGKSEAFF
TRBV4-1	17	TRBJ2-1	CASSRAGTSGHYNEQFF
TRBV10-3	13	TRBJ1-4	CAASGGANEKLFF
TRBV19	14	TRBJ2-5	CASSTGSQPETQYF
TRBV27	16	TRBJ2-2	CASSHWSAQGTGELFF
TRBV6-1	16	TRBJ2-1	CASSDLSGRAVNEQFF
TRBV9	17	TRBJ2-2	CASSVDLAGALTGELFF
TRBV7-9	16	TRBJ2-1	CASQRRREDSYNEQFF
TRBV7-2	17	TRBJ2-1	CASSLVSGAGGGNEQFF
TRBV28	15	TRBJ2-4	CASSLGTSGRDIQYF
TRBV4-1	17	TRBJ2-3	CASSPLGQGALSDTQYF
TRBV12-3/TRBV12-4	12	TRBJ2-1	CASSPTGFEQFF
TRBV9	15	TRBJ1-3	CASSPTGFSGNTIYF
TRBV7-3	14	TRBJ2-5	CASSSTGGDETQYF
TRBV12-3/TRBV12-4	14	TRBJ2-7	CASSLRGFLYEQYF
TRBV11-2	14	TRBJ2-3	CASSRGDVIDTQYF
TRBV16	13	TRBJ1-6	CASSRDYNSPLHF
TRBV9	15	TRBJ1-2	CASSFGTTPNYGYTF
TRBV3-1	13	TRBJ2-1	CASSLKGPNEQFF
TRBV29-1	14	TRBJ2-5	CSVLLAGERQTQYF
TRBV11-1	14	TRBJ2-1	CASSQKVAWGEQFF
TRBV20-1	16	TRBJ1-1	CSASGGDGTAPTEAFF
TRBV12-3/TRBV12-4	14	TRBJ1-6	CASSLRQDIAPLHF
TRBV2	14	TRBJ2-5	CASSFETGQETQYF
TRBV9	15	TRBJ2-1	CASSVAGTSSHEQFF
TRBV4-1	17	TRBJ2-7	CASSQRARMGQAYEQYF
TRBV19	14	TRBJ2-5	CASSTGTQGETQYF
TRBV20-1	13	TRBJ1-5	CSAKISTNQPQHF
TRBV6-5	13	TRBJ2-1	CASSKGQINEQFF
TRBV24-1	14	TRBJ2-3	CATSDAWTGKEQYF
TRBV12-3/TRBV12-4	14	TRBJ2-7	CASRLASGSYEQYF
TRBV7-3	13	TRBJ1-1	CASSLDRGLEAFF
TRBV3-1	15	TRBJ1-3	CASSLKAASGNTIYF
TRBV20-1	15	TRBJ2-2	CSASDSGRETGELFF
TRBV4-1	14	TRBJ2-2	CASRGGEVIGELFF